A single sample is the source of the 6 T cell receptor beta chains below, sequenced in a study of blood T cell repertoires in COVID-19 (dated by TCRdb to the early 2020s). Library prep was done by the immunoSEQ multiplex PCR assay. TCRdb mirrors the immuneACCESS table, restricted to in-frame sequences. Some clones are absent from its copies; in checked studies, under half trace to an unresolved V gene, and the reason for the others is unknown. The sample yields fewer than 350,000 clones; just over 90% were counted once. The ten largest account for 2.3% of the sample. What was sequenced was PBMCs or T cells enriched from blood (not recorded which). These receptors were taken from a middle-aged woman with acute COVID-19.

V is TRBV11-3 and J is TRBJ1-5; perhaps TRBD1 as D (5 bases). The length of the CDR3 is 13 residues. Germline CDR1 is SGHNT and CDR2 is YENEEA. Between the trimmed V and J ends, which lost 5 bases and 2 bases, there was a span of 7 bases. CDR3 nucleotide sequence: TGTGCCAGCAGCGGGGGGGGCAATCAGCCCCAGCATTTT. Translating it yields CASSGGGNQPQHF.

This clone was found once. CDR3 DNA sequence: TGTGCCAGCAGCTTAGGCGGGGCAGCTCTGAACACTGAAGCTTTCTTT. Amino acids: CASSLGGAALNTEAFF. The chain employs TRBV11-2 and TRBJ1-1, with TRBD1 as a possible D gene (5 bases). CDR3 length: 16 amino acids. Trimming removed 1 base from V and 0 bases from J, with 12 bases in between. The V gene's germline CDR1 is SGHAT and CDR2 FQNNGV.

The chain has TRBV9 and TRBJ2-4; 10 nucleotides match TRBD1. Germline V gene data show CDR1 as SGDLS and CDR2 as YYNGEE. Germline trimming cut 3 bases from V and 3 bases from J; bases unmatched to any gene: 6. The length of the CDR3 is 16 residues. The CDR3, as DNA: TGTGCCAGCAGCGCGGGGACAGGGGTATACAAAAACATTCAGTACTTC. Encoded protein: CASSAGTGVYKNIQYF.

The rearrangement links TRBV2 to TRBJ2-5; maybe TRBD2 (7 bases). Trimming removed 6 bases from V and 5 bases from J, with 31 bases in between. CDR3 size: 19 residues. The V gene's germline CDR1 is SNHLY and CDR2 FYNNEI. CDR3 bases: TGTGCCAGCAGAAAGGGGGGAGGCGGGAGATTAACTAGGGAGGAGACCCAGTACTTC. Its protein is CASRKGGGGRLTREETQYF. The entire variable domain, with the rest obtained from reference TRBV2 and TRBJ2-5, is as follows: EPEVTQTPSHQVTQMGQEVILRCVPISNHLYFYWYRQILGQKVEFLVSFYNNEISEKSEIFDDQFSVERPDGSNFTLKIRSTKLEDSAMYFCASRKGGGGRLTREETQYFGPGTRLLVL.

The chain has TRBV10-3 and TRBJ2-1; 10 bases fit TRBD2. There are 16 residues in the CDR3. Per germline, CDR1 ENHRY and CDR2 SYGVKD. J was trimmed by 9 bases and V by 3 bases; bases with no gene match: 11. CDR3 amino acids: CAISEEREGLLGEQFF. Here the CDR3 DNA reads TGTGCCATCAGTGAAGAGCGGGAGGGCCTTTTAGGTGAGCAGTTCTTC.

This chain links TRBV30 with TRBJ1-1; D not certain. CDR3 length equals 13 residues. V was clipped by 0 bases and J by 0 bases, with 5 bases between them. Germline CDR1 reads GTSNPN; CDR2 reads SVGIG (reference sequence). In DNA, the CDR3 is TGTGCCTGGAGTGTGGCTTTGAACACTGAAGCTTTCTTT. This encodes CAWSVALNTEAFF.